Here is one T cell receptor (beta chain) with its context. Which antigen it targets is not known. Mismatch with germline at one junction end may stem from a read error. Reading the germline V gene (reference sequence) gives CDR1 SSHAT and CDR2 FNYEAQ. The CDR3 spans 15 residues, from the cysteine through the phenylalanine. Only the CDR3 DNA is retained, 45 bases long and in frame from the first base. These data are taken from a study of T-cell reconstitution after alpha-beta-depleted transplantation in children (dated by TCRdb to 2016 to 2017). As for the study more broadly: The study quantitatively tracked T-cell immune reconstitution after TCRalphabeta/CD19-depleted allogeneic hematopoietic cell transplantation in children using TCR repertoire profiling.

The library was obtained by PCR. These reads were obtained on an Illumina HiSeq 2500. To normalize quantification of the TCRbeta repertoire, the TCR libraries were built with molecular barcoding that relied on unique molecular identifiers. In-frame beta chains were kept once TCRdb had trimmed the public reads at Q25 with fastp and called clones with MiXCR. Under each unique CDR3 protein, matching rows form one entry showing the most common genes and DNA. Across this sample there are more than 250,000 distinct CDR3 sequences, with 9.9% seen only once. Jointly, the top ten make up 9.5% to 13% of the sample.

The chain was built from TRBV7-7 and TRBJ2-3; 10 of the junction bases match TRBD2. This material consisted of PBMCs from the stem cell graft donor, taken from the stem cell graft. This sequence was found in a human donor who donated a stem cell graft to a child with SCID. The CDR3 sequence is CASSSGTSAADTRYF. The nucleotide sequence reads as follows: TGTGCCAGCAGCTCCGGGACTAGCGCTGCAGATACGCGGTATTTT.